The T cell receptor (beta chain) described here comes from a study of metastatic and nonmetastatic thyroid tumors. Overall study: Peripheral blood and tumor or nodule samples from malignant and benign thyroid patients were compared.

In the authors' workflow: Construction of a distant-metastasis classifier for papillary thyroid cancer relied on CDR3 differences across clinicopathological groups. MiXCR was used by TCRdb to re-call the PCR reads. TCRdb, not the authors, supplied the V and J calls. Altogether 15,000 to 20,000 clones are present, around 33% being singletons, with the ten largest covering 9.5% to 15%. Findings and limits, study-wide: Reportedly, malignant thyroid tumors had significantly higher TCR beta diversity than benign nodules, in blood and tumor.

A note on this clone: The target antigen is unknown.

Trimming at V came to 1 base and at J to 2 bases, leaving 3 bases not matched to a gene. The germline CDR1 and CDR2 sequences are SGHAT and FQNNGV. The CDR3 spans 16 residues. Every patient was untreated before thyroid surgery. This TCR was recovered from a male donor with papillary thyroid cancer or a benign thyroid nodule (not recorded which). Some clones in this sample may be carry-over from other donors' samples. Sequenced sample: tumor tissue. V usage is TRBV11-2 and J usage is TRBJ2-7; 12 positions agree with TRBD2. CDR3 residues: CASSLGLAGATYEQYV. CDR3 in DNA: TGTGCCAGCAGCTTAGGACTAGCGGGAGCCACCTACGAGCAGTACGTC.